This T cell receptor (beta chain) was captured in a study of beta chain features in type 1 diabetes (dated by TCRdb to the late 2010s). A note on the overall study: Mean age, gender distribution, total cell number and subset yield were not different between patients and healthy donors. A total of 90 million to 120 million sorted cells were examined across all samples, and a strong correlation was observed between cell number per subset and RNA yield. In the study, TCRB repertoires of sorted circulating CD4+ T cell subsets from recently diagnosed type 1 diabetes patients were compared with those of matched healthy donors. Regulatory and stem cell-like memory subsets were isolated from only 8 patients and roughly eight healthy donors, whereas naive and central memory subsets came from all 28 donors. Broad study findings and their caveats: At VDJ recombination sites, patients with type 1 diabetes made fewer insertions and deleted more nucleotides, a pattern implying thymic rearrangement abnormalities. The naive, central memory and regulatory TCRB repertoires appeared to resemble one another more closely among patients than among healthy donors. Shorter templates might have been favored by PCR, but patient and control samples were amplified and corrected together, so both groups would have been affected equally by any skew. HLA sub-analyses involved small numbers of individuals, so any influence of HLA type on TCRB rearrangement remained unresolved. Sequencing cDNA rather than genomic DNA could over-represent highly expressing activated cells, although activation and CD3 levels did not differ between groups. A moderate but significant shortening of TCRB CDR3 length was observed in type 1 diabetes patients in all four CD4+ subsets.

Each donor gave one peripheral blood draw, roughly 120 mL on average, collected into heparinised tubes. A BD FACSAria II was used to sort naive, central memory, regulatory and stem cell-like memory CD4+ T cells with a panel that included CD45RO, CCR7, CD25, CD127, CD95 and CD27. Purity was above 98% for every sorted population. Right away, PBMCs were isolated by Lymphoprep density gradient centrifugation and were stained directly, with no culture step. Samples were stained and sorted in pairs, with one healthy donor and one patient per experiment, so that batch effects were minimized. This clone has more than one count but fewer than ten. Its antigen is currently not known. Base-call qualities are not available, and no considerably larger clone is one nucleotide away. All of the isolated RNA was reverse transcribed with the High Capacity cDNA Reverse Transcription Kit, so expressed TCRB transcripts were sequenced. Deep immunoSEQ sequencing was applied to naive, central memory and regulatory T cell samples, giving an average of roughly 3.5 million total reads per sample. Sorted cells were lysed in RLT buffer, and RNA was extracted using DNase-treated RNeasy Micro or Mini kits according to cell number. Each cell subset was processed separately to prevent cross-contamination, with patient and healthy donor samples processed together. TCRB sequences were amplified from cDNA with the immunoSEQ multiplex PCR, producing 87-bp fragments spanning the CDR3 region. Sequencing of the amplicons was performed on the Illumina HiSeq platform. Per the source publication's procedure: Synthetic template baselines were used to correct PCR bias computationally, reads within Hamming distance 2 were collapsed, and singletons that could not be merged were discarded. Reads were aligned against IMGT so that V, D and J genes, CDR3 length and insertions or deletions at six rearrangement sites could be assigned. Within each subset, clonotype counts were normalized to sorted cell number, after which true diversity and Gini coefficients were computed with the tcR R package. The overlap coefficient, calculated on TCRB nucleotide sequences, was used to measure repertoire sharing. As a proxy for the pre-selection repertoire, out-of-frame TCRB sequences from naive cells were analyzed. The table was pulled from immuneACCESS by TCRdb, which kept in-frame rearrangements only. Such tables lose some clones; where checked, under half of the loss comes from unresolved V genes, and the rest has no known cause. V, J and clone size are taken as reported in that table, and D and trimming were inferred from the DNA itself. Counted in this sample were 160,000 or so clones; almost 65% of them appeared once. The ten largest clones add up to roughly 0.089% of the sample.

Sequencing was carried out using naive CD4+ T cells from blood. Read against the paper, the sample's cell subset or site label means: true naive CD4+ T cells. The receptor comes from a man between 25 and 39 years old with type 1 diabetes.

This receptor has the CDR3 CSSPGTANTGELFF. The DNA is as follows: TGCAGCTCACCCGGGACAGCAAACACCGGGGAGCTGTTTTTT. The chain is assembled from TRBV29-1 and TRBJ2-2, with 7 bases in between that match TRBD1. Including cysteine and phenylalanine, the CDR3 has 14 amino acids. Just the 42-base CDR3 DNA is kept, in frame starting at base 1. V loses 8 bases at its end and J loses 2 bases; junction bases beyond the gene matches: 8. The CDR1 and CDR2 encoded by the germline V gene are SQVTM and ANQGSEA.